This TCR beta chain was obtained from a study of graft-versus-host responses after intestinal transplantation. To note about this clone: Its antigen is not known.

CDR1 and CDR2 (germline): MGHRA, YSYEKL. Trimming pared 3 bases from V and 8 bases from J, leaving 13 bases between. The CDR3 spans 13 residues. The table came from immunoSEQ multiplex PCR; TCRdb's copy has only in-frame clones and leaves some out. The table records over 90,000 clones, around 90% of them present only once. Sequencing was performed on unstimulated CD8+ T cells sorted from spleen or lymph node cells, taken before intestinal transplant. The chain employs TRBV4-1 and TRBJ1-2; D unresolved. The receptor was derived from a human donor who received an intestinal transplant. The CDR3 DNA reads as TGCGCCAGCAGCCACCCCACGGGGATGGGCTACACCTTC. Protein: CASSHPTGMGYTF.